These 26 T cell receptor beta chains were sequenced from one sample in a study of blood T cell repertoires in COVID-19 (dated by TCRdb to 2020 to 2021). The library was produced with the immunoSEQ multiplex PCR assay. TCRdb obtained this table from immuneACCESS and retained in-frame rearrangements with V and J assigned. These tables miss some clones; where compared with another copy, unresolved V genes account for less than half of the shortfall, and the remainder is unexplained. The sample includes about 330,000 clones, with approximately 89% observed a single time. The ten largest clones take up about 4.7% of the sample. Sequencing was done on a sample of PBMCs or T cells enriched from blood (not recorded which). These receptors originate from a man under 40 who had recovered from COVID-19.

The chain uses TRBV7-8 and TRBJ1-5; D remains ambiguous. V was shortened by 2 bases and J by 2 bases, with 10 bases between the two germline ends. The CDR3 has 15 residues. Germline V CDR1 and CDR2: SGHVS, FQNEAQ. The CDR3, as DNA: TGTGCCAGCAGCTTAATGGAGGGTGGCAATCAGCCCCAGCATTTT. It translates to CASSLMEGGNQPQHF.

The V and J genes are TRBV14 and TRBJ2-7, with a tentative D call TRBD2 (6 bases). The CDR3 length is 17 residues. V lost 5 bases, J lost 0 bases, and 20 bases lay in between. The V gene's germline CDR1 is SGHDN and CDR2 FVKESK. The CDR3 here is CASSRFALADNSYEQYF. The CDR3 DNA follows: TGTGCCAGCAGCAGATTTGCCTTAGCGGACAACTCCTACGAGCAGTACTTC.

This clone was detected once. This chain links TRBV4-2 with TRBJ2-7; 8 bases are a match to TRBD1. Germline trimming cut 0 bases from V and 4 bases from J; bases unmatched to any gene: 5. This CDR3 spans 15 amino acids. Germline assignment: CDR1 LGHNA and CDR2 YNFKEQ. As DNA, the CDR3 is TGTGCCAGCAGCCAAGAGGGGACAGGAGGTTACGAGCAGTACTTC. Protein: CASSQEGTGGYEQYF.

CDR3 DNA: TGTGCCAGCACCCTTTCCACTTATCAGCCCCAGCATTTT. Translation: CASTLSTYQPQHF. The V and J genes are TRBV12-3 or TRBV12-4 and TRBJ1-5; no firm D call. Trimming left V 7 bases short and J 5 bases short, with 12 bases between. The CDR3 length is 13 residues.

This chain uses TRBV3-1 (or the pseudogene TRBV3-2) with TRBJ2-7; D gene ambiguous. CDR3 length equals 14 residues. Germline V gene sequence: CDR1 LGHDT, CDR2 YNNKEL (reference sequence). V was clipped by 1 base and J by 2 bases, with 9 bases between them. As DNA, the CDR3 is TGTGCCAGCAGCCAAGGGGCGCGTACCTACGAGCAGTACTTC. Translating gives CASSQGARTYEQYF.

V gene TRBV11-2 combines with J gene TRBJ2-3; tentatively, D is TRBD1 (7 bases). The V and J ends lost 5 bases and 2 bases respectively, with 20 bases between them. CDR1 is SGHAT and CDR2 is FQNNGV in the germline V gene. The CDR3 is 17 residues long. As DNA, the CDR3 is TGTGCCAGCAGCCGAACCCTCGGAGGGGGCTTCACAGATACGCAGTATTTT. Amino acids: CASSRTLGGGFTDTQYF.

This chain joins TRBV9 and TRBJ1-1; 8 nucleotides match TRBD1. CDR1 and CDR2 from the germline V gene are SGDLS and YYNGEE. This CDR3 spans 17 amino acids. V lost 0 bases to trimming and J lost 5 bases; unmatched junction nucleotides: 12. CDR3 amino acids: CASSVALLTGGDTEAFF. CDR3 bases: TGTGCCAGCAGCGTAGCCCTACTTACAGGGGGGGATACTGAAGCTTTCTTT.

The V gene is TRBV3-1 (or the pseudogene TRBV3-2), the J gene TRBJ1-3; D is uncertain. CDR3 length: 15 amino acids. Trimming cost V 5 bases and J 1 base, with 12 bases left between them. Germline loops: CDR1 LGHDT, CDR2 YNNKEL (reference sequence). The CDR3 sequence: CASSYPRQSGNTIYF. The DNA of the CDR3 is TGTGCCAGCAGCTACCCTCGACAATCTGGAAACACCATATATTTT.

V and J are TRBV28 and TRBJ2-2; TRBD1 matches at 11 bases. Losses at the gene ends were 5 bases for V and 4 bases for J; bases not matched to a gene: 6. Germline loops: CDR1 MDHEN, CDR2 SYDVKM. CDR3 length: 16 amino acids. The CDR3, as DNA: TGTGCCAGCAGTCCCAGGGGACAGGGGGTCACCGGGGAGCTGTTTTTT. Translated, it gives CASSPRGQGVTGELFF.

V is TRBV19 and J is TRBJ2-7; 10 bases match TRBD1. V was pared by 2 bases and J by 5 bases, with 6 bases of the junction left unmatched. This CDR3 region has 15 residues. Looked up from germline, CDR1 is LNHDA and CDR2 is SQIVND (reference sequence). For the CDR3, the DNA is TGTGCCAGTAGTATATGGGACAGGGGTATGAACGAGCAGTACTTC. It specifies CASSIWDRGMNEQYF.

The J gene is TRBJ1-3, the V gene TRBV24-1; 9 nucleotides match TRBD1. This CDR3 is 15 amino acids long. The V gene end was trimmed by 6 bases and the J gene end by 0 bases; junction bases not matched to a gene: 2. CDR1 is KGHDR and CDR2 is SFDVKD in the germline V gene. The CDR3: CATSRTGDSGNTIYF. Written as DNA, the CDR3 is TGTGCCACCAGTAGGACAGGGGACTCTGGAAACACCATATATTTT.

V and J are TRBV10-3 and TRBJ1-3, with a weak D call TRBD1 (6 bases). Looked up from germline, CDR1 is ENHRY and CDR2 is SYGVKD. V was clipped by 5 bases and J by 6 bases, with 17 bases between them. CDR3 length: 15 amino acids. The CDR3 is CAISSSTGAVNTIYF. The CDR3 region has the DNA TGTGCCATCAGTTCCTCGACAGGCGCGGTAAACACCATATATTTT.

CDR3 bases: TGTGCCTGGAGTATTGGACAGGGAGATGGCTACACCTTC. Its translation is CAWSIGQGDGYTF. This chain joins TRBV30 and TRBJ1-2; 8 positions match TRBD1. The CDR3 has 13 residues. With 2 bases clipped from V and 6 bases from J, the junction kept 5 bases outside the gene matches. Germline CDR1 is GTSNPN and CDR2 is SVGIG (reference sequence). Variable domain in full (rest from reference TRBV30 and TRBJ1-2): SQTIHQWPATLVQPVGSPLSLECTVEGTSNPNLYWYRQAAGRGLQLLFYSVGIGQISSEVPQNLSASRPQDRQFILSSKKLLLSDSGFYLCAWSIGQGDGYTFGSGTRLTVV.

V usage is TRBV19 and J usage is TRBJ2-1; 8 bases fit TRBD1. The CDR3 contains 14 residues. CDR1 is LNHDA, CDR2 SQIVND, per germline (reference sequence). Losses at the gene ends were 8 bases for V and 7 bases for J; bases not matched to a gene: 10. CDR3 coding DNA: TGTGCCAGTGCCTCTGGGACAGGCGCTAATGAGCAGTTCTTC. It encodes CASASGTGANEQFF.

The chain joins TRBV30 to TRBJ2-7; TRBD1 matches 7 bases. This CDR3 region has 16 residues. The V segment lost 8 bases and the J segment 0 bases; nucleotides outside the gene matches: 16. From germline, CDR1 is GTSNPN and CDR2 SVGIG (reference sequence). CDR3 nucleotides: TGTGCCCCTATTCCTACTCGCCGGGACAGCTCCTACGAGCAGTACTTC. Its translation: CAPIPTRRDSSYEQYF.

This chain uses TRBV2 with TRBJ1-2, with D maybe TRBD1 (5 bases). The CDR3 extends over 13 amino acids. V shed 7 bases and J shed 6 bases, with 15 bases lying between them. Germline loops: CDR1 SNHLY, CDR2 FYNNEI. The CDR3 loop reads CASTSMEGHGYTF. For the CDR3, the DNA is TGTGCCAGCACCTCCATGGAGGGGCATGGCTACACCTTC.

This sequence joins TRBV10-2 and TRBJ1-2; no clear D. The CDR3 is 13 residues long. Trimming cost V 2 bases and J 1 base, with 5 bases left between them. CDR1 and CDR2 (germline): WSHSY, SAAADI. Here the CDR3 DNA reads TGCGCCAGCAGTGAGGTCTTTAACTATGGCTACACCTTC. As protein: CASSEVFNYGYTF.

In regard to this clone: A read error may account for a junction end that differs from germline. CDR3 DNA sequence: TGTGCCAGCAGCTCGATGGGGGGTCTACCACTCTACTTC. Its protein is CASSSMGGLPLYF. The genes are TRBV7-3 and TRBJ1-2, with D perhaps TRBD1 (5 bases). Germline loops: CDR1 SGHTA, CDR2 FQGTGA. This CDR3 comprises 13 residues. The full variable domain, its missing parts supplied by reference TRBV7-3 and TRBJ1-2, is GAGVSQTPSNKVTEKGKYVELRCDPISGHTALYWYRQSLGQGPEFLIYFQGTGAADDSGLPNDRFFAVRPEGSVSTLKIQRTERGDSAVYLCASSSMGGLPLYFGSGTRLTVV.

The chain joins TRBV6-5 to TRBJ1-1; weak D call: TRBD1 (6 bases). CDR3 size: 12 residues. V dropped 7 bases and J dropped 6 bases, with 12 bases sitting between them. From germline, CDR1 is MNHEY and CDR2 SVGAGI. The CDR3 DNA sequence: TGTGCCAGCATGCGCAGGGGTGCTGAAGCTTTCTTT. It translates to CASMRRGAEAFF.

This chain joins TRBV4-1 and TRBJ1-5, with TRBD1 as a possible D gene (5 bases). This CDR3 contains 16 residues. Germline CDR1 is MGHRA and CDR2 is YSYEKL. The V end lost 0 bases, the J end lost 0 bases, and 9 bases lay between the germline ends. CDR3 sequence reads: CASSQEGGGSNQPQHF. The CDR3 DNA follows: TGCGCCAGCAGCCAAGAGGGGGGGGGTAGCAATCAGCCCCAGCATTTT.

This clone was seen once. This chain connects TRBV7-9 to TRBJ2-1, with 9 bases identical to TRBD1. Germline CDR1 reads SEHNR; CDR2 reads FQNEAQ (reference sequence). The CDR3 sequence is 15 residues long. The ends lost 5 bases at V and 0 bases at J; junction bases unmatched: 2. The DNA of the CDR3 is TGTGCCAGCAGCCCGACAGGGGGCTCCTACAATGAGCAGTTCTTC. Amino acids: CASSPTGGSYNEQFF.

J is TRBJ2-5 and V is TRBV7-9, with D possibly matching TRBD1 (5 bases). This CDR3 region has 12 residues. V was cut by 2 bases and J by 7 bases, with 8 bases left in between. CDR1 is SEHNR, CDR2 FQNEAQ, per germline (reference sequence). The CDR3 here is CASSLSQGTQYF. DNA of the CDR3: TGTGCCAGCAGCTTAAGCCAGGGGACCCAGTACTTC.

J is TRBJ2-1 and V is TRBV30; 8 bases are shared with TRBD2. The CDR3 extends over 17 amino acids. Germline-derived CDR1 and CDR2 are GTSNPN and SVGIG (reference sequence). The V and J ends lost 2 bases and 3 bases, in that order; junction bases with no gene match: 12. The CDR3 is CAWSTSTGTRFYNEQFF. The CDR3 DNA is TGTGCCTGGAGTACCTCTACAGGGACTAGATTCTACAATGAGCAGTTCTTC.

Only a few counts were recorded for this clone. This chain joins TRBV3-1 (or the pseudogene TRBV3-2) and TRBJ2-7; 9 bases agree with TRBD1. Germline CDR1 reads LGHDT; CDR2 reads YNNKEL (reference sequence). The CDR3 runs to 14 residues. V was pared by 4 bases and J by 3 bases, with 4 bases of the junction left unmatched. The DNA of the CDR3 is TGTGCCAGCAGCCCCCGGGACAGGGTCTACGAGCAGTACTTC. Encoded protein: CASSPRDRVYEQYF.

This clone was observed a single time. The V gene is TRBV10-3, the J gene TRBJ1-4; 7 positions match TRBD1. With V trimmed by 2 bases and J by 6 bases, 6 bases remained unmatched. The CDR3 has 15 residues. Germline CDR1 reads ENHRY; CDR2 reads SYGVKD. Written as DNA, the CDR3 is TGTGCCATCAGTGAGGATAGGGGGCCTGATGAAAAACTGTTTTTT. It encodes CAISEDRGPDEKLFF.

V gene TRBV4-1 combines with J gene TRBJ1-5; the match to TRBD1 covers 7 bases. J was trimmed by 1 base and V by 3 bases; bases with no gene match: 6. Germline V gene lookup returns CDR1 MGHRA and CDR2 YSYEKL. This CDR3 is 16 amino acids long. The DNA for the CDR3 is TGCGCCAGCAGCCAGGGGGACAGTGAGAGCAATCAGCCCCAGCATTTT. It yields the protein CASSQGDSESNQPQHF.